This T cell receptor (beta chain) is drawn from a study of cytomegalovirus exposure and HLA in healthy donors. Looking at the study overall: Samples from HLA-typed donors yielded about 85 million unique TCRs in an early data release. General observations from the study: A later examination showed that TCR association rates differed by HLA locus, with DRB1 most and HLA-C fewest.

Vbeta (60) and Jbeta (13) primers were used in the PCR. Repertoires were generated with immunoSEQ multiplex PCR, while TCRdb's copy carries only in-frame clones and drops some. The data contain about 120,000 clones, roughly 83% of them singletons. A note on this clone: Its antigen is currently unknown.

Germline lookup yields CDR1 SGHTA and CDR2 FQGTGA. The V end was cut by 5 bases, the J end by 5 bases, with 8 bases between. This CDR3 comprises 12 residues. This chain connects TRBV7-3 to TRBJ2-3; D is undetermined. Sample: PBMCs. The clonotype originates from a man younger than 35 in good health and CMV-seropositive. This chain's CDR3 is CASSENGDTQYF. The CDR3 nucleotides read TGTGCCAGCAGCGAAAACGGAGATACGCAGTATTTT.